What follows are 23 T cell receptor beta chains derived from one specimen sequenced in a study of cytomegalovirus exposure and HLA in healthy donors (dated by TCRdb to between 2016 and 2019). Receptors were amplified or captured by the immunoSEQ multiplex PCR assay. For the multiplex PCR, a mixture combining 60 forward primers for TCR Vbeta segments and 13 reverse primers for TCR Jbeta segments was used. In its TCRdb copy, this immuneACCESS table keeps in-frame sequences only and misses some clones. Where compared with another copy, unresolved V genes explain less than half of these, and the others have no known cause. In all, the sample holds some 170,000 clones, and approximately 77% of those were seen once. 3.7% of the sample lies in the top ten. The sample taken for sequencing was PBMCs. All receptors derive from a man aged 30 to 39 in good health and CMV-seropositive.

The chain has TRBV6-5 and TRBJ1-1, with a weak D call TRBD1 (5 bases). The V gene's germline CDR1 is MNHEY and CDR2 SVGAGI. V was cut by 8 bases and J by 2 bases, with 12 bases left in between. This CDR3 has 13 residues. The CDR3 DNA is TGTGCCAGCCATCGGCAGGGCAACACTGAAGCTTTCTTT. Its protein product is CASHRQGNTEAFF.

The chain couples TRBV4-3 to TRBJ2-3, with D perhaps TRBD2 (6 bases). The CDR3 contains 16 residues. Germline V lookup: CDR1 LGHNA, CDR2 YSLEER. Trimming took 0 bases from V and 8 from J, leaving 18 bases between them. The CDR3 DNA reads as TGCGCCAGCAGCCAAGATAGGGCGGGGCTACCCAGTACGCAGTATTTT. It is translated as CASSQDRAGLPSTQYF.

The chain joins TRBV7-2 to TRBJ2-5, with no clear D. Per germline, CDR1 SGHTA and CDR2 FQGNSA. This CDR3 is 12 amino acids long. Trimming cost V 4 bases and J 5 bases, with 8 bases left between them. The CDR3 DNA is TGTGCCAGCAGCTATAGTCGGGAGACCCAGTACTTC. Translating it yields CASSYSRETQYF.

This clone was seen a few times. The J gene is TRBJ2-7, the V gene TRBV5-6; 8 bases line up with TRBD2. Germline CDR1 and CDR2: SGHDT and YYEEEE. The ends lost 2 bases at V and 0 bases at J; junction bases unmatched: 4. This CDR3 spans 15 amino acids. CDR3 bases: TGTGCCAGCAGCTTCGGGGGGGCCCCCTCCTACGAGCAGTACTTC. Protein: CASSFGGAPSYEQYF.

The chain couples TRBV7-9 to TRBJ1-5, with D perhaps matching TRBD1 (5 bases). V lost 4 bases to trimming and J lost 0 bases, with 19 bases between them. CDR3 size: 18 residues. Germline loops: CDR1 SEHNR, CDR2 FQNEAQ (reference sequence). The CDR3 spells CASSSSPPTEDSNQPQHF. In nucleotides, the CDR3 is TGTGCCAGCAGCTCCTCCCCCCCGACAGAAGATAGCAATCAGCCCCAGCATTTT.

This clone was counted a few times. The rearrangement uses TRBV5-1 and TRBJ2-3; 9 bases fit TRBD1. This CDR3 region has 15 residues. V shed 3 bases and J 1 base; nucleotides not matched to a gene: 3. In germline, CDR1 is SGHRS, CDR2 YFSETQ. This CDR3 is CASSWGQGRTDTQYF. DNA for the CDR3: TGCGCCAGCAGCTGGGGACAGGGACGCACAGATACGCAGTATTTT.

V gene TRBV4-2 combines with J gene TRBJ2-7, with TRBD1 matching over 8 bases. The CDR3 loop spans 16 amino acids. Germline V gene lookup returns CDR1 LGHNA and CDR2 YNFKEQ. V shed 4 bases and J 5 bases; nucleotides not matched to a gene: 13. The CDR3 region is CASSPEQGAFSHEQYF. The CDR3 nucleotides are TGTGCCAGCAGCCCGGAGCAGGGGGCGTTTAGCCACGAGCAGTACTTC.

The chain's CDR3 is CASSFGQGYNTEAFF. CDR3 in DNA: TGTGCCAGCAGTTTCGGGCAGGGGTACAACACTGAAGCTTTCTTT. The chain carries TRBV28 and TRBJ1-1; tentatively, D is TRBD1 (6 bases). The CDR3 loop spans 15 amino acids. The germline V gene encodes CDR1 MDHEN and CDR2 SYDVKM. V lost 3 bases and J 2 bases, leaving 13 bases between the germline ends. Looking up the rest from reference TRBV28 and TRBJ1-1 gives the full variable domain: DVKVTQSSRYLVKRTGEKVFLECVQDMDHENMFWYRQDPGLGLRLIYFSYDVKMKEKGDIPEGYSVSREKKERFSLILESASTNQTSMYLCASSFGQGYNTEAFFGQGTRLTVV.

This clone was found a few times. This chain uses TRBV6-8 with TRBJ2-3, with D maybe TRBD1 (6 bases). Germline lookup yields CDR1 MNHGY and CDR2 SAAAGT. The CDR3 length is 16 residues. V shed 2 bases and J shed 0 bases, with 12 bases lying between them. The CDR3 DNA reads as TGTGCCAGCAGTTACAAACGGGACAATAGCACAGATACGCAGTATTTT. Its translation is CASSYKRDNSTDTQYF.

This clone was observed once. V usage is TRBV5-6 and J usage is TRBJ2-7; D is unclear. This CDR3 has 17 residues. V lost 0 bases to trimming and J lost 2 bases, with 18 bases between them. Per the germline V gene, CDR1 is SGHDT and CDR2 is YYEEEE. The CDR3 reads CASSLGVGQEHAYEQYF. DNA of the CDR3: TGTGCCAGCAGCTTGGGGGTGGGCCAAGAACATGCCTACGAGCAGTACTTC. Based on the CDR3 plus reference TRBV5-6 and TRBJ2-7, the full variable domain is DAGVTQSPTHLIKTRGQQVTLRCSPKSGHDTVSWYQQALGQGPQFIFQYYEEEERQRGNFPDRFSGHQFPNYSSELNVNALLLGDSALYLCASSLGVGQEHAYEQYFGPGTRLTVT.

This clone was counted only a few times. In the same sample, other DNA sequences code for this CDR3. V gene TRBV27 combines with J gene TRBJ1-2, with unresolved D. Looked up from germline, CDR1 is MNHEY and CDR2 is SMNVEV (reference sequence). The CDR3 is made up of 13 amino acids. Trimming shortened V by 2 bases and J by 2 bases, and 6 bases separated the two germline ends. The CDR3, as DNA: TGTGCCAGCAGTTTAGGGCAGAACTATGGCTACACCTTC. Translated, it gives CASSLGQNYGYTF.

This clone was seen only a few times. The chain combines TRBV10-3 with TRBJ1-2; weak D call: TRBD1 (5 bases). Germline V gives CDR1 ENHRY, CDR2 SYGVKD. Trimming took 3 bases from V and 6 from J, leaving 14 bases between them. The CDR3 contains 14 residues. This CDR3 is CAISETVAGNGYTF. The CDR3 coding sequence is TGTGCCATCAGTGAAACCGTGGCAGGGAATGGCTACACCTTC.

V gene TRBV28 combines with J gene TRBJ1-4, with TRBD1 identical over 12 bases. Trimming at V came to 6 bases and at J to 8 bases, leaving 10 bases not matched to a gene. Germline lookup yields CDR1 MDHEN and CDR2 SYDVKM. This CDR3 is built from 16 residues. The CDR3 protein is CASRERGQGAREKLFF. DNA for the CDR3: TGTGCCAGCAGAGAAAGGGGACAGGGGGCGCGGGAAAAACTGTTTTTT.

This clone was counted a few times. The chain employs TRBV9 and TRBJ2-3; 7 bases are a match to TRBD2. The germline CDR1 and CDR2 sequences are SGDLS and YYNGEE. Trimming cost V 0 bases and J 2 bases; bases outside gene matches: 3. The CDR3 length is 15 residues. The CDR3 nucleotides are TGTGCCAGCAGCGTAGTCGGGGGGTACACAGATACGCAGTATTTT. Amino acids: CASSVVGGYTDTQYF. Full variable domain (rest looked up from reference TRBV9 and TRBJ2-3): DSGVTQTPKHLITATGQRVTLRCSPRSGDLSVYWYQQSLDQGLQFLIQYYNGEERAKGNILERFSAQQFPDLHSELNLSSLELGDSALYFCASSVVGGYTDTQYFGPGTRLTVL.

This CDR3 is CASSTTGQVGYGYTF. The CDR3 DNA sequence: TGTGCCAGCAGTACAACGGGACAGGTGGGCTATGGCTACACCTTC. This chain links TRBV28 with TRBJ1-2; 8 bases match TRBD1. Germline V gene lookup returns CDR1 MDHEN and CDR2 SYDVKM. The CDR3 length is 15 residues. The ends lost 5 bases at V and 4 bases at J; junction bases unmatched: 9.

The chain couples TRBV6-1 to TRBJ2-1; D perhaps matches TRBD1 (5 bases). There are 12 residues in the CDR3. The germline V and J ends were trimmed by 4 bases and 11 bases, with 12 bases remaining between them. The V gene's germline CDR1 is MNHNS and CDR2 SASEGT. CDR3 nucleotides: TGTGCCAGCAGTGTCGACAGACTTCAGCAGTTCTTC. Residues: CASSVDRLQQFF.

In DNA form, the CDR3 reads TGTGCCAGCAGCGTAGGGACTACTCTGAGAAACACCATATATTTT. This encodes CASSVGTTLRNTIYF. The chain uses TRBV5-5 and TRBJ1-3; the D gene is possibly TRBD1 (5 bases). The CDR3 runs to 15 residues. The V end was cut by 4 bases, the J end by 5 bases, with 16 bases between. The germline gives CDR1 SGHKS, CDR2 YYEKEE (reference sequence).

V and J are TRBV6-4 and TRBJ1-6, with 7 bases fitting TRBD1. V gave up 5 bases and J gave up 7 bases; unmatched junction bases: 5. The CDR3 contains 14 residues. CDR1 and CDR2 from the germline V gene are MRHNA and SNTAGT. The CDR3 bases are TGTGCCAGCAGTTCGGGGACAGAGAATTCACCCCTCCACTTT. As protein: CASSSGTENSPLHF.

The chain carries TRBV6-1 and TRBJ1-5, with D perhaps matching TRBD1 (5 bases). The germline CDR1 and CDR2 sequences are MNHNS and SASEGT. The ends were cut back, 0 bases at V and 5 bases at J, with 8 bases in the middle. This CDR3 is 14 amino acids long. The CDR3 loop is CASSEAAGYQPQHF. The DNA of the CDR3 is TGTGCCAGCAGTGAAGCGGCAGGGTATCAGCCCCAGCATTTT.

The chain couples TRBV7-2 to TRBJ2-5; perhaps TRBD2 as D (6 bases). Germline V CDR1 and CDR2: SGHTA, FQGNSA. V shed 3 bases and J shed 2 bases, with 13 bases lying between them. The CDR3 contains 15 residues. CDR3 loop: CASSLGDSFQETQYF. The DNA of the CDR3 is TGTGCCAGCAGCTTGGGGGACTCCTTTCAAGAGACCCAGTACTTC.

V and J are TRBV12-5 and TRBJ1-4, with D perhaps TRBD1 (5 bases). From germline, CDR1 is LGHNT and CDR2 FRNRAP. The CDR3 totals 15 residues. Trimming left V 0 bases short and J 6 bases short, with 11 bases between. The CDR3 here is CASGLVRGDYEKLFF. CDR3 in DNA: TGTGCTAGTGGTTTGGTACGGGGGGATTATGAAAAACTGTTTTTT.

The chain joins TRBV5-1 to TRBJ1-1, with 8 bases fitting TRBD1. The CDR3 totals 14 residues. Germline CDR1 and CDR2: SGHRS and YFSETQ. V trimming: 3 bases; J trimming: 6 bases; junction bases outside the gene matches: 7. CDR3 coding DNA: TGCGCCAGCAGCTACGGACAGGGTAAGTCTGAAGCTTTCTTT. This translates into CASSYGQGKSEAFF. Complete variable domain (other parts from reference TRBV5-1 and TRBJ1-1): KAGVTQTPRYLIKTRGQQVTLSCSPISGHRSVSWYQQTPGQGLQFLFEYFSETQRNKGNFPGRFSGRQFSNSRSEMNVSTLELGDSALYLCASSYGQGKSEAFFGQGTRLTVV.

The CDR3 loop reads CSLHPQGWNTEAFF. The CDR3, as DNA: TGCAGCCTTCACCCCCAGGGCTGGAACACTGAAGCTTTCTTT. The chain links TRBV29-1 to TRBJ1-1; possibly TRBD1 for D (5 bases). Trimming removed 8 bases from V and 1 base from J, with 17 bases in between. This CDR3 is 14 amino acids long. Germline V gene data show CDR1 as SQVTM and CDR2 as ANQGSEA.